This T cell receptor beta chain was found in a study of prognosis after radiotherapy for stage I lung cancer. Study results and limitations: In patients who developed distant metastases, Shannon entropy measured after stereotactic body radiation therapy was lower, and baseline Shannon entropy was not associated with metastases.

This clonotype was picked up many times. Antigen unknown. The CDR3 contains 16 residues. V was pared by 0 bases and J by 7 bases, with 5 bases of the junction left unmatched. CDR1 and CDR2 (germline): SGDLS, YYNGEE. Two separate time points each saw a draw of around 6 milliliters of peripheral blood. TCR beta CDR3 was amplified from genomic DNA by two-round multiplex PCR. Primers (each specific to one TRBV or TRBJ gene) were used in first-round PCR. Each CDR3 protein is one row after TCRdb ran MiXCR on the multiplex PCR reads. The sample shows tens of thousands of distinct CDR3 sequences, around 30% of them seen only once.

The chain combines TRBV9 with TRBJ2-7; 15 bases align to TRBD2. Here the sequenced sample was PBMCs, taken before or after stereotactic body radiation therapy (not recorded which). The origin of this receptor is a donor older than 45 with non-small cell lung cancer. The CDR3 nucleotides read TGTGCCAGCAGCGTAGACCCCGGGACTAGCGGGGGGGAGCAGTACTTC. This sequence encodes CASSVDPGTSGGEQYF.